The 30 T cell receptor beta chains given below trace back to one sample, sequenced in a study of blood T cell repertoires in COVID-19. Assay used: immunoSEQ multiplex PCR; TCRdb lists only in-frame clones, some missing. The sample records approximately 300,000 clones, more than 75% being singletons. The sequencing input was peripheral blood. The receptors shown here come from a woman aged 45-60 years with acute or convalescent COVID-19.

This clone was detected once. The rearrangement uses TRBV25-1 and TRBJ1-1; D not certain. Germline CDR1 reads MGHDK; CDR2 reads SYGVNS. The CDR3 totals 12 residues. Trimming took off 8 bases at V and 2 bases at J, with 9 bases between the two ends. CDR3 in amino acids: CASLSRNTEAFF. The CDR3 nucleotides are TGTGCCAGCCTATCCCGAAACACTGAAGCTTTCTTT.

This clone came up a few times. The genes are TRBV9 and TRBJ2-7, with D perhaps TRBD2 (6 bases). Germline V lookup: CDR1 SGDLS, CDR2 YYNGEE. The CDR3 has 12 amino acids. Trimming took 3 bases from V and 6 from J, leaving 10 bases between them. The CDR3 nucleotides are TGTGCCAGCAGCGGTGGGGGGTTCGAGCAGTACTTC. This translates into CASSGGGFEQYF.

J is TRBJ1-2 and V is TRBV5-6; D ambiguous. The CDR3 is made up of 11 amino acids. Trimming pared 4 bases from V and 5 bases from J, leaving 6 bases between. Germline V lookup: CDR1 SGHDT, CDR2 YYEEEE. The CDR3 protein is CASSRNYGYTF. The CDR3 DNA sequence: TGTGCCAGCAGCCGTAATTATGGCTACACCTTC.

The V gene is TRBV2, the J gene TRBJ1-2; 7 bases are a match to TRBD1. This CDR3 is 13 amino acids long. V lost 5 bases and J lost 2; bases outside the gene matches: 2. Germline V gene sequence: CDR1 SNHLY, CDR2 FYNNEI. CDR3: CASSSQGNYGYTF. Written as DNA, the CDR3 is TGTGCCAGCAGTTCACAGGGGAACTATGGCTACACCTTC.

The V call is TRBV7-2, the J call TRBJ2-1; weak D call: TRBD2 (6 bases). This CDR3 spans 16 amino acids. The V gene lost 4 bases and the J gene lost 1 base, with 14 bases spanning the gap. Germline CDR1 reads SGHTA; CDR2 reads FQGNSA. The chain's CDR3 is CASSSEGGVSYNEQFF. The CDR3 DNA reads TGTGCCAGCAGCTCGGAGGGAGGAGTATCCTACAATGAGCAGTTCTTC.

CDR3 nucleotide sequence: TGTGCCTGGAGTAGATTGAGCGGGAGGTACGAGCAGTACTTC. Encoded protein: CAWSRLSGRYEQYF. This chain connects TRBV30 to TRBJ2-7; 9 nucleotides align to TRBD2. Trimming cost V 2 bases and J 4 bases; bases outside gene matches: 6. There are 14 residues in the CDR3. Germline V gene lookup returns CDR1 GTSNPN and CDR2 SVGIG (reference sequence).

The chain joins TRBV7-9 to TRBJ2-3; 11 nucleotides line up with TRBD2. Trimming took 8 bases from V and 6 from J; bases not matched to a gene: 10. Germline V gives CDR1 SEHNR, CDR2 FQNEAQ (reference sequence). CDR3 length equals 15 residues. Written as DNA, the CDR3 is TGTGCCAGCGGGCGACTAGCGGGATCGGTCGATACGCAGTATTTT. Translating gives CASGRLAGSVDTQYF. Filled out from reference TRBV7-9 and TRBJ2-3, the complete variable domain reads DTGVSQNPRHKITKRGQNVTFRCDPISEHNRLYWYRQTLGQGPEFLTYFQNEAQLEKSRLLSDRFSAERPKGSFSTLEIQRTEQGDSAMYLCASGRLAGSVDTQYFGPGTRLTVL.

The chain combines TRBV6-6 with TRBJ1-1; D may be TRBD1 (5 bases). Germline assignment: CDR1 MNHNY and CDR2 SVGAGI (reference sequence). V lost 2 bases and J lost 1, with 8 bases in between. The CDR3 length is 14 residues. CDR3 bases: TGTGCCAGCAGTTACCTTGGACAGAACACTGAAGCTTTCTTT. It codes for CASSYLGQNTEAFF.

J is TRBJ2-7 and V is TRBV11-3; a weak D match, TRBD2 (6 bases). Germline CDR1 and CDR2: SGHNT and YENEEA. V lost 5 bases, J lost 0 bases, and 11 bases lay in between. There are 14 residues in the CDR3. CDR3 in amino acids: CASSQGLGSYEQYF. In nucleotides, the CDR3 is TGTGCCAGCAGCCAGGGACTGGGCTCCTACGAGCAGTACTTC.

The chain links TRBV21-1 to TRBJ2-5; the table's D call TRBD1 went unverified against the DNA. TRBV21-1 is a listed pseudogene. The CDR3 is 14 amino acids. For the CDR3, the DNA is TGTGCCAGCACCCTAACAGGGGGCCGAGAGACCCAGTACTTC. Translated, it gives CASTLTGGRETQYF.

The chain recombines TRBV19 with TRBJ1-6; no reliable D call. The V end was cut by 6 bases, the J end by 10 bases, with 19 bases between. The V gene's germline CDR1 is LNHDA and CDR2 SQIVND (reference sequence). The CDR3 spans 15 residues. The CDR3 here is CASSAGLSGGSPLHF. The CDR3 DNA reads as TGTGCCAGTAGCGCCGGACTGAGTGGTGGGTCACCCCTCCACTTT.

This clone turned up a few times. V is TRBV4-1 and J is TRBJ2-7; TRBD1 is a possible D gene (6 bases). Germline V gene lookup returns CDR1 MGHRA and CDR2 YSYEKL. This CDR3 contains 15 residues. Trimming shortened V by 1 base and J by 1 base, and 11 bases separated the two germline ends. The CDR3 bases are TGCGCCAGCAGCCAAGTTGCCGGGACATCCTACGAGCAGTACTTC. As protein: CASSQVAGTSYEQYF.

The V and J genes are TRBV5-1 and TRBJ2-3, with D perhaps matching TRBD2 (6 bases). The CDR3 runs to 15 residues. V lost 4 bases and J 2 bases, leaving 14 bases between the germline ends. Germline-derived CDR1 and CDR2 are SGHRS and YFSETQ. The CDR3 bases are TGCGCCAGCAGCCTGACGGGGGTCCCCACAGATACGCAGTATTTT. This translates into CASSLTGVPTDTQYF.

The chain is built from TRBV25-1 and TRBJ1-5, with D perhaps matching TRBD1 (6 bases). This CDR3 has 17 residues. V lost 3 bases and J lost 3, with 18 bases in between. In germline, CDR1 is MGHDK, CDR2 SYGVNS. CDR3: CASSDATGKGVNQPQHF. The CDR3 DNA follows: TGTGCCAGCAGTGACGCGACAGGAAAAGGGGTCAATCAGCCCCAGCATTTT.

The chain carries TRBV24-1 and TRBJ1-3, with a possible D match to TRBD1 (5 bases). This CDR3 is built from 13 residues. Germline V lookup: CDR1 KGHDR, CDR2 SFDVKD. With 10 bases removed from V and 4 bases from J, the gap between germline ends came to 13 bases. The CDR3, as DNA: TGTGCCACACAGGAGGGGCCAGGAAACACCATATATTTT. Protein sequence: CATQEGPGNTIYF.

The J gene is TRBJ2-1, the V gene TRBV7-8, with 7 bases fitting TRBD2. Germline CDR1 reads SGHVS; CDR2 reads FQNEAQ. This CDR3 contains 16 residues. Trimming cost V 0 bases and J 10 bases; bases outside gene matches: 12. CDR3 nucleotides: TGTGCCAGCAGCTTAGCTCGCCTAGCGGCCCGAGGAGAGCAGTTCTTC. Translated: CASSLARLAARGEQFF.

This sequence joins TRBV6-1 and TRBJ2-2; TRBD2 matches 13 bases. CDR1 and CDR2 (germline): MNHNS, SASEGT. Trimming took 4 bases from V and 8 from J; bases not matched to a gene: 7. The CDR3 is 16 residues long. The CDR3 DNA reads TGTGCCAGCAGTGGATGGACTAGCGGGAGATTTGGGGAGCTGTTTTTT. This translates into CASSGWTSGRFGELFF.

The V and J genes are TRBV2 and TRBJ2-3, with D maybe TRBD1 (5 bases). Trimming took 7 bases from V and 5 from J, leaving 19 bases between them. Per germline, CDR1 SNHLY and CDR2 FYNNEI. CDR3 length: 15 residues. In nucleotides, the CDR3 is TGTGCCAGCACCGGAGCTGCAGTCAGGGTAGATACGCAGTATTTT. Its protein is CASTGAAVRVDTQYF.

The chain is built from TRBV15 and TRBJ2-7, with D perhaps TRBD2 (5 bases). This CDR3 has 14 amino acids. The ends were cut back, 0 bases at V and 4 bases at J, with 10 bases in the middle. In germline, CDR1 is LNHNV, CDR2 YYDKDF (reference sequence). In DNA, the CDR3 is TGTGCCACCAGCAGAGAGGCTCCGGGATACGAGCAGTACTTC. This gives the protein CATSREAPGYEQYF.

The rearrangement links TRBV5-1 to TRBJ2-3; D may be TRBD1 (6 bases). Looked up from germline, CDR1 is SGHRS and CDR2 is YFSETQ. Trimming shortened V by 4 bases and J by 1 base, and 10 bases separated the two germline ends. This CDR3 is built from 14 residues. DNA of the CDR3: TGCGCCAGCAGCCCCCAGGGGCGCACAGATACGCAGTATTTT. Translating gives CASSPQGRTDTQYF.

This clone was picked up a small number of times. The chain couples TRBV4-1 to TRBJ1-5; the D is unclear. V was clipped by 0 bases and J by 1 base, with 13 bases between them. Germline CDR1 MGHRA, CDR2 YSYEKL. CDR3 size: 17 residues. CDR3 coding DNA: TGCGCCAGCAGCCAAGAAGTTGGGAGGTTGAGCAATCAGCCCCAGCATTTT. It translates to CASSQEVGRLSNQPQHF.

The gene calls are TRBV29-1 and TRBJ1-1, with D hard to call. The germline V gene encodes CDR1 SQVTM and CDR2 ANQGSEA. Trimming stripped 5 bases from V and 2 bases from J, with 18 bases between. The CDR3 is 15 amino acids. CDR3 sequence: CSVSTRLVGNTEAFF. The CDR3 bases are TGCAGCGTTTCCACTAGACTGGTGGGCAACACTGAAGCTTTCTTT. Drawing the rest from reference TRBV29-1 and TRBJ1-1, the complete variable domain is SAVISQKPSRDICQRGTSLTIQCQVDSQVTMMFWYRQQPGQSLTLIATANQGSEATYESGFVIDKFPISRPNLTFSTLTVSNMSPEDSSIYLCSVSTRLVGNTEAFFGQGTRLTVV.

The CDR3 is CASSLKTAYEQYF. For the CDR3, the DNA is TGTGCCAGCAGTTTAAAAACAGCCTACGAGCAGTACTTC. The genes are TRBV27 and TRBJ2-7, with no clear D. The CDR3 runs 13 residues. Germline V lookup: CDR1 MNHEY, CDR2 SMNVEV (reference sequence). V dropped 2 bases and J dropped 2 bases, with 7 bases sitting between them.

The gene calls are TRBV7-9 and TRBJ1-2, with D tentatively TRBD1 (5 bases). The V end was cut by 5 bases, the J end by 2 bases, with 21 bases between. Germline values: CDR1 SEHNR, CDR2 FQNEAQ (reference sequence). The CDR3 totals 17 residues. CDR3 coding DNA: TGTGCCAGCAGCCCCTCCGGGCGGGGGGGAAAAAACTATGGCTACACCTTC. Encoded protein: CASSPSGRGGKNYGYTF.

The gene calls are TRBV11-3 and TRBJ2-3; weak D call: TRBD1 (6 bases). V lost 4 bases and J 10 bases, leaving 12 bases between the germline ends. The CDR3 covers 12 residues. CDR1 SGHNT and CDR2 YENEEA come from the germline V gene. CDR3 sequence reads: CASSSPGHSQYF. CDR3 nucleotide sequence: TGTGCCAGCAGCTCCCCGGGACACTCGCAGTATTTT.

This chain uses TRBV4-1 with TRBJ2-5, with 10 bases fitting TRBD2. The trim removed 0 bases at V and 3 bases at J, leaving 7 bases unmatched. Germline-derived CDR1 and CDR2 are MGHRA and YSYEKL. The CDR3 sequence is 17 residues long. The CDR3 nucleotides read TGCGCCAGCAGCCAAGATCCCTTTGGACTAGCGGAAGAGACCCAGTACTTC. Its translation is CASSQDPFGLAEETQYF.

This clone was found once. The V and J genes are TRBV5-1 and TRBJ2-5; 7 nucleotides align to TRBD2. V was clipped by 4 bases and J by 5 bases; unmatched bases: 8. Per germline, CDR1 SGHRS and CDR2 YFSETQ. The CDR3 extends over 14 amino acids. The CDR3 reads CASSRDLAVETQYF. The CDR3 nucleotides are TGCGCCAGCAGCAGGGACCTAGCGGTGGAGACCCAGTACTTC.

V and J are TRBV9 and TRBJ2-1; maybe TRBD2 (6 bases). Germline V CDR1 and CDR2: SGDLS, YYNGEE. CDR3 length: 17 amino acids. V lost 0 bases and J 1 base, leaving 14 bases between the germline ends. CDR3 residues: CASSVAKEGGSYNEQFF. In DNA form, the CDR3 reads TGTGCCAGCAGCGTAGCTAAGGAAGGAGGGTCCTACAATGAGCAGTTCTTC.

The sample holds a few counts of this clone. The chain carries TRBV11-3 and TRBJ2-2, with TRBD2 matching over 7 bases. The V gene end was trimmed by 8 bases and the J gene end by 6 bases; junction bases not matched to a gene: 6. CDR3 length: 13 residues. Germline V CDR1 and CDR2: SGHNT, YENEEA. In DNA, the CDR3 is TGTGCCAGCGGCGGGAGTAACGCCGGGGAGCTGTTTTTT. It yields the protein CASGGSNAGELFF.

There are a few counts of this clone. The chain links TRBV6-5 to TRBJ1-2; D is perhaps TRBD1 (5 bases). The CDR3 extends over 16 amino acids. V was shortened by 2 bases and J by 0 bases, with 13 bases between the two germline ends. Germline V lookup: CDR1 MNHEY, CDR2 SVGAGI. The CDR3 region has the DNA TGTGCCAGCAGTTACCTTTTTGGCAGGGCTAACTATGGCTACACCTTC. Residues: CASSYLFGRANYGYTF.